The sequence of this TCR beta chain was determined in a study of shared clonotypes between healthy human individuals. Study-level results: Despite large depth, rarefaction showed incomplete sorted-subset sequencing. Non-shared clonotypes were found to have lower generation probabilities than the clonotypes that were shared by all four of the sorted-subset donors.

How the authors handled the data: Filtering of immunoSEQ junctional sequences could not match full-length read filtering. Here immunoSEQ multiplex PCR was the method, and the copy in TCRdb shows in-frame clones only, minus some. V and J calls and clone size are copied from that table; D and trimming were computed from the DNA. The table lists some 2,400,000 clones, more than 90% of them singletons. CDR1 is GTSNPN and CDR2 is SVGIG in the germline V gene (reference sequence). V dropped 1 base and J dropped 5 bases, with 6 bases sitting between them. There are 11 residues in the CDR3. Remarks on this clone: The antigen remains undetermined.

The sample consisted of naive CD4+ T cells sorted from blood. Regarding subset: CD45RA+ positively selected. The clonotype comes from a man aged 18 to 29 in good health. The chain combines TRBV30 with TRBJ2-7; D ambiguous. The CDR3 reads CAWSEEDEQYF. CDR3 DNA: TGTGCCTGGAGTGAAGAGGACGAGCAGTACTTC.